The sequence of this T cell receptor (beta chain) was determined in a study of blood T cell repertoires in COVID-19. Study-level information: Spain, Italy and the United States supplied samples that represented acute and convalescent COVID-19.

Germline V gene sequence: CDR1 KGHSH, CDR2 LQKENI. V shed 3 bases and J shed 4 bases, with 18 bases lying between them. This CDR3 is 16 amino acids long. Original data processing: Quantification of nucleated cells was approximated via reference gene primer amplification. The assay was immunoSEQ multiplex PCR, and TCRdb's table has in-frame clones only and misses some. V and J calls and clone size are as listed in that table; D and trimming were resolved from the DNA. Seen here are approximately 70,000 clones, about 88% observed once, and the top ten hold roughly a fifth. The chain links TRBV18 to TRBJ1-1; D is possibly TRBD1 (6 bases). The source material was peripheral blood. The TCR comes from a human donor in a cohort sampled during active COVID-19. CDR3 DNA sequence: TGTGCCAGCTCACCCTCGACAGGAGACGCCCTCACTGAAGCTTTCTTT. It yields the protein CASSPSTGDALTEAFF. Together with reference TRBV18 and TRBJ1-1, the CDR3 gives the full variable domain: NAGVMQNPRHLVRRRGQEARLRCSPMKGHSHVYWYRQLPEEGLKFMVYLQKENIIDESGMPKERFSAEFPKEGPSILRIQQVVRGDSAAYFCASSPSTGDALTEAFFGQGTRLTVV.